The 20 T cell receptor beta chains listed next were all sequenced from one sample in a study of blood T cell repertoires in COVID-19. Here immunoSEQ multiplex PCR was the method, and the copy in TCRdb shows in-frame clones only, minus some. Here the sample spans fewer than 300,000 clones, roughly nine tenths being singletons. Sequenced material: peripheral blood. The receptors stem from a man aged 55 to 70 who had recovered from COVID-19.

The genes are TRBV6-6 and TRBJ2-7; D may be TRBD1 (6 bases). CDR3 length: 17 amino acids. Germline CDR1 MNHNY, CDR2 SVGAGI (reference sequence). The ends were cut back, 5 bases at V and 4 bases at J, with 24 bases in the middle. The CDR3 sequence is CASSPQETGIFRYEQYF. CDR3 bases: TGTGCCAGCAGTCCCCAGGAAACAGGGATTTTCAGGTACGAGCAGTACTTC.

The CDR3, as DNA: TGTGCCACCAGCAGGACAGGGGGGAATGAAAAACTGTTTTTT. Translated: CATSRTGGNEKLFF. J is TRBJ1-4 and V is TRBV15; 9 bases match TRBD1. CDR1 is LNHNV, CDR2 YYDKDF, per germline (reference sequence). This CDR3 spans 14 amino acids. Trimming cost V 3 bases and J 5 bases; bases outside gene matches: 1.

The CDR3 protein is CAITPGGKNYGYTF. Written as DNA, the CDR3 is TGTGCCATCACTCCAGGGGGCAAAAACTATGGCTACACCTTC. V gene TRBV10-3 combines with J gene TRBJ1-2, with 8 bases that match TRBD1. CDR3 length: 14 amino acids. Germline CDR1 ENHRY, CDR2 SYGVKD. V shed 7 bases and J 2 bases; nucleotides not matched to a gene: 6.

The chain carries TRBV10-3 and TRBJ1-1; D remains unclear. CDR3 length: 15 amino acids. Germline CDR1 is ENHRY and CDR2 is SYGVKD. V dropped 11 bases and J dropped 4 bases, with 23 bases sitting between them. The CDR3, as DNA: TGTGCCTTCCCACCCCCGGCGGATCTCGTCACTGAAGCTTTCTTT. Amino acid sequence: CAFPPPADLVTEAFF.

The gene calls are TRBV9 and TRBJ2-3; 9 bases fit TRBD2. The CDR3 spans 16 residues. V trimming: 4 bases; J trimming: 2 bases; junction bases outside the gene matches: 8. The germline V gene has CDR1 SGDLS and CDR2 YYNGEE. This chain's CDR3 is CASSPVSGGYTDTQYF. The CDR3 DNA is TGTGCCAGCAGCCCCGTCAGCGGGGGGTACACAGATACGCAGTATTTT.

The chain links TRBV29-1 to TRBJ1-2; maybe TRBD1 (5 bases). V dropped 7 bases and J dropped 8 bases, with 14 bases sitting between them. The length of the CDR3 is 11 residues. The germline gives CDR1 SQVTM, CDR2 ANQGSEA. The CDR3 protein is CSAVLGHGYTF. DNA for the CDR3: TGCAGCGCGGTTTTGGGGCACGGCTACACCTTC.

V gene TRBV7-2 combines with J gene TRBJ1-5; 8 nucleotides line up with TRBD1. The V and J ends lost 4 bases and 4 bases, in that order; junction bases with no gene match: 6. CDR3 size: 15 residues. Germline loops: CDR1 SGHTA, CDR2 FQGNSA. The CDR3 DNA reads TGTGCCAGCAGCTCCTTCGACAGGGGTAATCAGCCCCAGCATTTT. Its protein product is CASSSFDRGNQPQHF.

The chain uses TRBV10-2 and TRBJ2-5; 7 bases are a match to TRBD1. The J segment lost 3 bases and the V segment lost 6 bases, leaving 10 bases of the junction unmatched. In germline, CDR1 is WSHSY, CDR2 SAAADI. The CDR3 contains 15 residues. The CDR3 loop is CASRDLGQKKETQYF. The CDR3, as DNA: TGCGCCAGCAGGGACCTGGGACAGAAAAAAGAGACCCAGTACTTC.

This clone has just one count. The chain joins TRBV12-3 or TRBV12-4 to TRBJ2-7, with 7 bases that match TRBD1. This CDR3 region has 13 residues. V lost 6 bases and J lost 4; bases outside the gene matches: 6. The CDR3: CASSTGEGYEQYF. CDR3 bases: TGTGCCAGCAGCACAGGGGAAGGGTACGAGCAGTACTTC.

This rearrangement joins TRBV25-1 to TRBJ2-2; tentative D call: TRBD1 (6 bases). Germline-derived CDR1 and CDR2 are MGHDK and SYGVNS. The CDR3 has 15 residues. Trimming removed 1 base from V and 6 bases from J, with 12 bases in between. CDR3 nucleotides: TGTGCCAGCAGTGAATTAGGGGACAACCCCGGGGAGCTGTTTTTT. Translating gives CASSELGDNPGELFF.

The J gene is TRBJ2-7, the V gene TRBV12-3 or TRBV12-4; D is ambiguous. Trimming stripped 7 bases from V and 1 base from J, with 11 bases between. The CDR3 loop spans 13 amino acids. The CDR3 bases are TGTGCCAGCAACCCGGGTACATCCTACGAGCAGTACTTC. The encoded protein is CASNPGTSYEQYF.

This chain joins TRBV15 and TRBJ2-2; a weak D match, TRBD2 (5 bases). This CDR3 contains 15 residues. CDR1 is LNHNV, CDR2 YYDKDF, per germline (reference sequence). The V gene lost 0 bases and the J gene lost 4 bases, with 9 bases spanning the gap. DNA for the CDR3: TGTGCCACCAGCAGAGATGAGGGATTCACCGGGGAGCTGTTTTTT. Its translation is CATSRDEGFTGELFF.

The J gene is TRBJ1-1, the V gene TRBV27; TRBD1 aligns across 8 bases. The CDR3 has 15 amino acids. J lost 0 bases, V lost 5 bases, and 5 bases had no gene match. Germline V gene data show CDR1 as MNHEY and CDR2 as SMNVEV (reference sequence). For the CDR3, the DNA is TGTGCCAGCAGTGCACCAGGGGGCCTGAACACTGAAGCTTTCTTT. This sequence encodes CASSAPGGLNTEAFF.

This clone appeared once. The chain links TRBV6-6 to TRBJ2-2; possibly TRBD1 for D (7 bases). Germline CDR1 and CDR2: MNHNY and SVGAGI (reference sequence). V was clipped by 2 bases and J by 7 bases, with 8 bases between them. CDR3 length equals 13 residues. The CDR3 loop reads CASSYQGGGELFF. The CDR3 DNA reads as TGTGCCAGCAGTTACCAGGGGGGCGGGGAGCTGTTTTTT.

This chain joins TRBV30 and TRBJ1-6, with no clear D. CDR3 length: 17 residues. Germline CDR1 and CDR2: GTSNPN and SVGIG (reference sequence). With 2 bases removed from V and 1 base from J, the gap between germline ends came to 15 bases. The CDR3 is CAWSSRGSRSYNSPLHF. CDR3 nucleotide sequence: TGTGCCTGGAGTTCCCGGGGTTCAAGGTCCTATAATTCACCCCTCCACTTT.

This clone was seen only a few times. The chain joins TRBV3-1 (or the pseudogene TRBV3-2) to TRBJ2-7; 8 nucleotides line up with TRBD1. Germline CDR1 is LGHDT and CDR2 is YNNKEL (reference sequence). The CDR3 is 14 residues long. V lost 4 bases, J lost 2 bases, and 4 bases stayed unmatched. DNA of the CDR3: TGTGCCAGCAGCCGGACAGGGATTACCTACGAGCAGTACTTC. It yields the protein CASSRTGITYEQYF.

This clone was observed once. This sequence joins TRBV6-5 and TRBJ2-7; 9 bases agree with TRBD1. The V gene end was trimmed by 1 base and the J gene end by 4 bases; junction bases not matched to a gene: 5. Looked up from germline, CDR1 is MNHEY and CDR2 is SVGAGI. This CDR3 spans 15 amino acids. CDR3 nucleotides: TGTGCCAGCAGTTACTTCTGGGGACAGGGTTACGAGCAGTACTTC. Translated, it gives CASSYFWGQGYEQYF.

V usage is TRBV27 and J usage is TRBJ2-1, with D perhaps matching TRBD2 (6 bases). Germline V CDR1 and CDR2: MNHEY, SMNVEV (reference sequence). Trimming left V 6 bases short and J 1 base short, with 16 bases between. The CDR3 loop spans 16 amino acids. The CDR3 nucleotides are TGTGCCAGCAGCCTGGAGGGCTTTAGGTCCTACAATGAGCAGTTCTTC. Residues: CASSLEGFRSYNEQFF.

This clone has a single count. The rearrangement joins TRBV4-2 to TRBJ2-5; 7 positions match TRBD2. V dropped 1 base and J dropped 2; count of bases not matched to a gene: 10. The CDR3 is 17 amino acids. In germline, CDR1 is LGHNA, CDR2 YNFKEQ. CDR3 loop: CASSQGSSGHPQETQYF. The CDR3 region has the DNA TGTGCCAGCAGCCAAGGGTCTAGCGGACACCCGCAAGAGACCCAGTACTTC.

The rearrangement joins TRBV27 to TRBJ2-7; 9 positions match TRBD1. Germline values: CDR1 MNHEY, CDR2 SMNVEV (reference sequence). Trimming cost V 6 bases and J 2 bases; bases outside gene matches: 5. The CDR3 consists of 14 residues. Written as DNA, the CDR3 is TGTGCCAGCAGCCGGGGACAGGGACCCTACGAGCAGTACTTC. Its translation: CASSRGQGPYEQYF.